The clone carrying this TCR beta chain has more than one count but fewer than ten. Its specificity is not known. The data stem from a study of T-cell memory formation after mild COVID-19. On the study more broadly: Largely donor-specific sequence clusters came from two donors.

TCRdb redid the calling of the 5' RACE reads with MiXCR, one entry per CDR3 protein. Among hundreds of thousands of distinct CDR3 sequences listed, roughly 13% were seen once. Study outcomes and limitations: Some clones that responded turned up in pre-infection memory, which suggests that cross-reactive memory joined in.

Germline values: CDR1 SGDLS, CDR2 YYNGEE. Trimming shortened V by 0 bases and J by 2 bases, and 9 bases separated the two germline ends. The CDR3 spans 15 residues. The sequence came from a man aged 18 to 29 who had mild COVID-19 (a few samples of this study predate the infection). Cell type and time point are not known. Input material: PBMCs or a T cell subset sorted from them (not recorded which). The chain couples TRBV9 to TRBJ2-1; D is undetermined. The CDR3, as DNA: TGTGCCAGCAGCGTAGGGCTAAGCCCCTACAATGAGCAGTTCTTC. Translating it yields CASSVGLSPYNEQFF. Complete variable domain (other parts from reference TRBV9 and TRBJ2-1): DSGVTQTPKHLITATGQRVTLRCSPRSGDLSVYWYQQSLDQGLQFLIQYYNGEERAKGNILERFSAQQFPDLHSELNLSSLELGDSALYFCASSVGLSPYNEQFFGPGTRLTVL.